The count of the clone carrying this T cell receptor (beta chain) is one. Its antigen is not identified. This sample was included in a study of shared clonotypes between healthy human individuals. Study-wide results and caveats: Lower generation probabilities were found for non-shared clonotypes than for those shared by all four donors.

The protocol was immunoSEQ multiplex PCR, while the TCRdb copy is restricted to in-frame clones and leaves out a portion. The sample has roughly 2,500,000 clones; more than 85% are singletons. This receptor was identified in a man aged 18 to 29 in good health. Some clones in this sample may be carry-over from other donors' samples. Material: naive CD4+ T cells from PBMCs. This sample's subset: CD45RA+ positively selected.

The CDR3 loop reads CASSFQGDGEQYF. The CDR3 nucleotides read TGTGCCAGCAGCTTCCAGGGAGACGGCGAGCAGTACTTC. The V call is TRBV5-6, the J call TRBJ2-7; perhaps D is TRBD1 or TRBD2 (5 bases each). Germline assignment: CDR1 SGHDT and CDR2 YYEEEE. Trimming stripped 2 bases from V and 6 bases from J, with 12 bases between. CDR3 length equals 13 residues.